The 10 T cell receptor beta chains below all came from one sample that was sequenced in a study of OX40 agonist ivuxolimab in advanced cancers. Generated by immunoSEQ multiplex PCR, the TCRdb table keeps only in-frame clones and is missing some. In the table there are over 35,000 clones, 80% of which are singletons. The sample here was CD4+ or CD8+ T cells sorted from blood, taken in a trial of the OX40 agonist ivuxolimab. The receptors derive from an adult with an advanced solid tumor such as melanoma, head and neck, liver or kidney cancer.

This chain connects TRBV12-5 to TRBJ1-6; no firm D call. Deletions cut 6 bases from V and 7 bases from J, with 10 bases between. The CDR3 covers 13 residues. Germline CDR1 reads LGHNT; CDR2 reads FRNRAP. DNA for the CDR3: TGTGCTAGTGGCGTCAGCTACAATTCACCCCTCCACTTT. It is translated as CASGVSYNSPLHF.

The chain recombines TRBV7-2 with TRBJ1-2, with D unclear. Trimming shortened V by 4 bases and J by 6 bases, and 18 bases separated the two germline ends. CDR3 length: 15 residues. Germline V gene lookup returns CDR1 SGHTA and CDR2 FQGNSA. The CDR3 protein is CASSSPTHRAHGYTF. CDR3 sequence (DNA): TGTGCCAGCAGCTCACCGACTCACCGAGCCCATGGCTACACCTTC.

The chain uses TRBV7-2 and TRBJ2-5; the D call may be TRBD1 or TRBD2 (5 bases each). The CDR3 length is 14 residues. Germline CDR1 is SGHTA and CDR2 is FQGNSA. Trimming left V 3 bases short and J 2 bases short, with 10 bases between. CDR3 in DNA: TGTGCCAGCAGCTTTGGTGGGGGACAAGAGACCCAGTACTTC. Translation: CASSFGGGQETQYF.

The CDR3 here is CASSLGHLVSNYGYTF. The CDR3 region has the DNA TGTGCCAGCAGCTTAGGGCACTTAGTTTCGAACTATGGCTACACCTTC. The rearrangement links TRBV7-9 to TRBJ1-2; D unclear. This CDR3 contains 16 residues. Looked up from germline, CDR1 is SEHNR and CDR2 is FQNEAQ (reference sequence). V was trimmed by 1 base and J by 2 bases, leaving 14 bases between them.

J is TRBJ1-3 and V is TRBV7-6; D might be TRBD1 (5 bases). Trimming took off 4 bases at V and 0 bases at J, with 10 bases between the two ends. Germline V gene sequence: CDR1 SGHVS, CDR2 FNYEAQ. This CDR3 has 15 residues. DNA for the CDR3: TGTGCCAGCAGCTGGGACGGCAGCTCTGGAAACACCATATATTTT. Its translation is CASSWDGSSGNTIYF.

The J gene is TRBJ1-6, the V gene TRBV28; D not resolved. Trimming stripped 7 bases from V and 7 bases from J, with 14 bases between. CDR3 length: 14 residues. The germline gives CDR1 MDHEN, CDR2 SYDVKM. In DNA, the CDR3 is TGTGCCAGCACGGGTCTTCTAAGGAATTCACCCCTCCACTTT. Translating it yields CASTGLLRNSPLHF.

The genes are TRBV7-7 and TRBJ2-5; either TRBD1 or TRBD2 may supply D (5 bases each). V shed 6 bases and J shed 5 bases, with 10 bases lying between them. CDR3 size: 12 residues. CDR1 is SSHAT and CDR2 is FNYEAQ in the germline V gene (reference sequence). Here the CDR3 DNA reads TGTGCCAGCAGTAGGGGCGGGGAGACCCAGTACTTC. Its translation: CASSRGGETQYF.

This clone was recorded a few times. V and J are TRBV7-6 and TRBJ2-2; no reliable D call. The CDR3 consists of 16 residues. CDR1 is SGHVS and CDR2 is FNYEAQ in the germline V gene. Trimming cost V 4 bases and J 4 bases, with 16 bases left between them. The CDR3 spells CASSSVTRQATGELFF. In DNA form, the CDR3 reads TGTGCCAGCAGCTCGGTCACCCGCCAAGCCACCGGGGAGCTGTTTTTT.

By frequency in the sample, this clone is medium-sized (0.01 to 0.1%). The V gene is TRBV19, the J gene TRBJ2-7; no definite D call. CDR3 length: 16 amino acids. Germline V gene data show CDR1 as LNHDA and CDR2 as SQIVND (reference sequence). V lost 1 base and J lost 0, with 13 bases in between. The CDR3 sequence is CASSIVGQRSSYEQYF. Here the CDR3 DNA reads TGTGCCAGTAGTATAGTGGGCCAGAGGAGCTCCTACGAGCAGTACTTC.

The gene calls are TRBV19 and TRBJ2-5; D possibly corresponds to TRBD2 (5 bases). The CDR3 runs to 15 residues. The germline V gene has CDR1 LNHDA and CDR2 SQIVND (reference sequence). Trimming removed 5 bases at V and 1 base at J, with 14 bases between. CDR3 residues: CASSGSGRTQETQYF. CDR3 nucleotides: TGTGCCAGTAGTGGGAGTGGCAGGACCCAAGAGACCCAGTACTTC.